The rows below give T cell receptor beta chains drawn from one sample of a study of T cell responses to AZD1222 COVID-19 vaccine. The repertoire was sequenced with immunoSEQ multiplex PCR; TCRdb's copy has only in-frame clones and lacks some. The table lists tens of thousands of clones, roughly four fifths of them singletons. Sequences were derived from peripheral blood, sampled on day 0 of AZD1222 vaccination. The origin of the receptors is an adult in good health. Both conserved end residues are part of each CDR3. The order of the fields is CDR3 protein, V gene, J gene.

CASVQMPGQGYEQYF	TRBV11-2	TRBJ2-7
CASSLGHADTQYF	TRBV11-2	TRBJ2-3
CASSLRGKFNTEAFF	TRBV28	TRBJ1-1
CASSFMGGRTDTQYF	TRBV11-1	TRBJ2-3
CASSRQGGGSPLHF	TRBV6-5	TRBJ1-6
CASSRSQGRDTEAFF	TRBV6-1	TRBJ1-1
CASSAGYTEAFF	TRBV6-4	TRBJ1-1
CASSSRPDGNSPLHF	TRBV6-5	TRBJ1-6
CASSLAGVSNQPQHF	TRBV27	TRBJ1-5
CASSLGPRTNQPQHF	TRBV5-6	TRBJ1-5
CATSRGLQGIGNTIYF	TRBV15	TRBJ1-3
CASSYSAGSYEQYF	TRBV6-5	TRBJ2-7
CASSPPGNIGTQYF	TRBV18	TRBJ2-5
CASSEQGTQTEAFF	TRBV10-1	TRBJ1-1
CASSPGQVVVGYTF	TRBV6-5	TRBJ1-2
CASSLEGVIAAKNIQYF	TRBV7-2	TRBJ2-4
CASSYSQNPIYF	TRBV6-6	TRBJ1-3
CASSPQTATNEKLFF	TRBV19	TRBJ1-4
CASSWTSGGQQETQYF	TRBV6-5	TRBJ2-5
CASTLRGGGSSYEQYF	TRBV19	TRBJ2-7
CSVGRGYGTEAFF	TRBV29-1	TRBJ1-1
CAISVRGASTDTQYF	TRBV10-3	TRBJ2-3
CASSSRDRGHDEQYF	TRBV11-2	TRBJ2-7
CASSPGLNTEAFF	TRBV19	TRBJ1-1
CSAHLDTQYF	TRBV20-1	TRBJ2-3
CASSRGQETQYF	TRBV9	TRBJ2-5
CASSYGGQGGNTIYF	TRBV6-6	TRBJ1-3
CASSLAGDYRYNEQFF	TRBV5-1	TRBJ2-1
CASSWDTQGYGYTF	TRBV7-2	TRBJ1-2
CASSLGSVQETQYF	TRBV7-9	TRBJ2-5
CASSLGTANEQFF	TRBV7-7	TRBJ2-1
CASSWGQGASEQYF	TRBV5-1	TRBJ2-7
CASSQGTSGGSYNEQFF	TRBV4-3	TRBJ2-1
CASSSGNRELFF	TRBV9	TRBJ2-2
CASSPASGGAGTQYF	TRBV5-4	TRBJ2-3
CASSLERQTSGGTDTQYF	TRBV7-2	TRBJ2-3
CASSFTSGGSKNIQYF	TRBV7-2	TRBJ2-4
CASSQQVRGTEAFF	TRBV3-1/TRBV3-2	TRBJ1-1
CASSRPGQSYEQYF	TRBV3-1/TRBV3-2	TRBJ2-7
CASSIVAGGSSADTQYF	TRBV19	TRBJ2-3
CAGGQGSGNTIYF	TRBV5-3	TRBJ1-3
CASSEYREIDTEAFF	TRBV2	TRBJ1-1
CASSRDPPGTEAFF	TRBV5-5	TRBJ1-1
CASSPTFDRSEQYF	TRBV9	TRBJ2-7
CASSLVAGNTEAFF	TRBV5-1	TRBJ1-1
CASGTGGWEKLFF	TRBV19	TRBJ1-4
CASSSGLAGAGGTGELFF	TRBV5-1	TRBJ2-2
CASSLKTGMRDEKLFF	TRBV11-2	TRBJ1-4
CASSKQGRGNTEAFF	TRBV19	TRBJ1-1
CASATGWGQPQHF	TRBV2	TRBJ1-5
CASSLTPLEELFF	TRBV7-3	TRBJ2-2
CASSPLSANYGYTF	TRBV27	TRBJ1-2
CASSYPPGTGNSGANVLTF	TRBV7-8	TRBJ2-6
CSARYIETQYF	TRBV20-1	TRBJ2-5
CASSQAAGLSYEQYF	TRBV9	TRBJ2-7
CASSLGGSNQPQHF	TRBV11-2	TRBJ1-5
CASSPQGLGTEAFF	TRBV18	TRBJ1-1
CASSEGAFGEQYF	TRBV2	TRBJ2-7
CASRNRDRDGRTEAFF	TRBV11-1	TRBJ1-1